This T cell receptor (beta chain) was documented in a study of T cells after posttransplantation cyclophosphamide. The V gene's germline CDR1 is SEHNR and CDR2 FQNEAQ (reference sequence). V was trimmed by 4 bases and J by 11 bases, leaving 11 bases between them. This CDR3 contains 11 residues. Findings and caveats of the study: After PTCy, TRB diversity resembled that of CNI/methotrexate controls.

Worth noting for this clone: No antigen is known for it.

Produced via immunoSEQ multiplex PCR; TCRdb's table is partial and in-frame only. The sample includes approximately 10,000 clones, 80% to 90% of them seen just once. Control samples came 1 year after myeloablative marrow transplants with methotrexate plus calcineurin inhibitor. The clonotype originates from a male patient aged 50 or older who received an allogeneic stem cell transplant from an unrelated donor, was CMV-positive, and had chronic GVHD only. Some T cells could come from the graft donor. This chain connects TRBV7-9 to TRBJ1-1, with a weak D call TRBD1 (5 bases). The input for sequencing was PBMCs, taken around 440 days after allogeneic stem cell transplant with calcineurin inhibitor and methotrexate. For the CDR3, the DNA is TGTGCCAGCAGCTCCAGGGTGGAGGCTTTCTTT. It specifies CASSSRVEAFF.